The clone carrying this T cell receptor beta chain was seen a handful of times. Each CDR3 protein is one row after TCRdb ran MiXCR on the 5' RACE reads. The data show around 300,000 distinct CDR3 sequences, roughly 13% seen once. This CDR3 comprises 13 residues. This record comes from a study of T-cell memory formation after mild COVID-19. The rearrangement uses TRBV21-1 and TRBJ1-5; the D call in the table, TRBD1, was not verified against the DNA. TRBV21-1 is listed as a pseudogene. The receptor was isolated from a young man who had mild COVID-19 (a few samples of this study predate the infection). Cell type and time point are not known. Sequenced material: PBMCs or a T cell subset sorted from them (not recorded which). The chain's CDR3 is CGTGAVSNQPQHF. CDR3 sequence (DNA): TGTGGTACAGGGGCTGTCAGCAATCAGCCCCAGCATTTT.